The 2 T cell receptor beta chains below come from one sample, sequenced in a study of blood T cell repertoires in COVID-19. Generated by immunoSEQ multiplex PCR, the TCRdb table keeps only in-frame clones and is missing some. The sample comprises around 190,000 clones, roughly 80% of which are singletons, and around 6.9% rests with the top ten. Sequenced input: peripheral blood. All receptors come from a man in his sixties with acute or convalescent COVID-19.

The V and J genes are TRBV6-6 and TRBJ1-2, with 10 nucleotides matching TRBD1. The CDR3 sequence is 15 residues long. Trimming took 7 bases from V and 5 from J; bases not matched to a gene: 10. Germline V lookup: CDR1 MNHNY, CDR2 SVGAGI (reference sequence). The CDR3 DNA sequence: TGTGCCAGCAACCTCCTCGGGGACAGGGGTTATGGCTACACCTTC. It yields the protein CASNLLGDRGYGYTF.

A few counts support this clone. The chain links TRBV5-1 to TRBJ1-5; D gene unclear. Germline CDR1 is SGHRS and CDR2 is YFSETQ. V was shortened by 0 bases and J by 2 bases, with 6 bases between the two germline ends. The CDR3 contains 14 residues. The chain's CDR3 is CASSLGTGNQPQHF. The DNA for the CDR3 is TGCGCCAGCAGCTTGGGTACAGGCAATCAGCCCCAGCATTTT.